This T cell receptor beta chain came from a study of T cell repertoires in cytomegalovirus infection. Study-level background: Newly reported HLA-C-restricted and thoroughly characterized HLA-B-restricted CMV epitopes were employed. A matching HLA type, together with CMV infection, was signaled by public TCR beta signatures. Overall study results and limits: CMV carriers having the relevant HLA were flagged by cumulative public TCR beta family frequency. Dominating the ex vivo response were TCR beta clonotypes that were CMV-specific and HLA-C-restricted.

To note about this clonotype: As yet, its antigen is unknown.

CDR1 and CDR2 from the germline V gene are LGHNT and FRNRAP. The CDR3 has 14 residues. V lost 5 bases and J 3 bases, leaving 13 bases between the germline ends. TCRdb redid the calling of the reads with MiXCR, one entry per CDR3 protein. The data hold approximately 1,000,000 distinct CDR3 sequences, with roughly 30% observed a single time. The sequence was collected from a human donor in good health (CMV status not recorded). Some clones in this sample may be carry-over from other donors' samples. This specimen was cultured CD8+ T cells from PBMCs, taken from culture after CMV antigen stimulation. The rearrangement uses TRBV12-5 and TRBJ1-2, with a possible D match to TRBD1 (5 bases). The CDR3 region has the DNA TGTGCTAGTGGTCCCCCTGGGGCGTACTATGGCTACACCTTC. It specifies CASGPPGAYYGYTF.